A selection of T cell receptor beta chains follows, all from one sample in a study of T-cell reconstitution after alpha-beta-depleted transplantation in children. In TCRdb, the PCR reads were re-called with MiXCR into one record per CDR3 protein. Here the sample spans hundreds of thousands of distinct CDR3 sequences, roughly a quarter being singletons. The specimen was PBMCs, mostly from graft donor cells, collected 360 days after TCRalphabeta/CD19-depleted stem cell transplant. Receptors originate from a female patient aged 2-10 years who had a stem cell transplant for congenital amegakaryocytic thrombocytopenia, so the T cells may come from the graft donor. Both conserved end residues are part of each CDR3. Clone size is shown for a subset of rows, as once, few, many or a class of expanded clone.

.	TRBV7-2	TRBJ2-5	CASSPFFSETQYF
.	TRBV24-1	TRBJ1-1	CATSESGTAREAFF
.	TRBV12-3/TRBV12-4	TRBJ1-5	CASSLITGGNQPQHF
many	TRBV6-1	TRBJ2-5	CASRGTRPGQPQETQYF
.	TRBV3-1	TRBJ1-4	CASSQSFRAAQEKLFF
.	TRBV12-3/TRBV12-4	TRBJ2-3	CASSPKAGHTDTQYF
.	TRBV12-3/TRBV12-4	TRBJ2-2	CASSLVVRNTGELFF
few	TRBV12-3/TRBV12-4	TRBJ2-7	CASSQNRAVGGEQYF
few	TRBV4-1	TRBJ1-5	CASSQERTYNQPQHF
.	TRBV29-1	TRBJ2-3	CSAQAGWADTQYF
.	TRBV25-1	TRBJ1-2	CASSSQWGPYGYTF
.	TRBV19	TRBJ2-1	CASKGRAGPYNEQFF
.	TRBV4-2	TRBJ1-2	CASSQESNGGTIYGYTF
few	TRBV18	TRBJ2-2	CASSSRVADTGELFF
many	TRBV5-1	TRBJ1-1	CASSLDGTEAFF
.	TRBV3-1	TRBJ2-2	CASSPSGAGELFF
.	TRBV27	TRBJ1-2	CASSPGTVSLPNYGYTF
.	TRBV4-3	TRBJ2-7	CASSQDWLAGAYEQYF
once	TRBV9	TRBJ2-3	CASSPGVGQAQYF
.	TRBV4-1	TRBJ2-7	CASSPPWGEKIYEQYF